This section outlines one T cell receptor (beta chain) sequence together with its context. The antigen is undetermined. Vbeta (60) and Jbeta (13) primers were used in the PCR. Method: immunoSEQ multiplex PCR; TCRdb's copy keeps in-frame clones and lacks some. The sample lists roughly 100,000 clones, more than 70% occurring once. The sample belongs to a study of cytomegalovirus exposure and HLA in healthy donors. General study results and limits: For TCR beta chains, V- and J-gene trimming was later linked to a missense DCLRE1C variant.

The TCR comes from a man aged 25 to 45 in good health and CMV-seronegative. The sample taken for sequencing was PBMCs.

The CDR3 reads CASSLETGTGRGYTF. The CDR3 DNA is TGCGCCAGCAGCTTGGAAACCGGGACAGGGCGCGGCTACACCTTC. This rearrangement joins TRBV5-1 to TRBJ1-2, with TRBD1 identical over 9 bases. Germline trimming cut 0 bases from V and 8 bases from J; bases unmatched to any gene: 8. This CDR3 comprises 15 residues. Germline CDR1 is SGHRS and CDR2 is YFSETQ.